A selection of T cell receptor beta chains follows, all from one sample in a study of identifying expanded T cells in peripheral blood. The table came from immunoSEQ multiplex PCR; TCRdb's copy has only in-frame clones and leaves some out. The top ten hold over 5% of the sample, which has 80,000 to 90,000 clones, around 86% seen once. The specimen was blood. The receptors stem from a person between 18 and 75 years old in good health. Each CDR3 is given with its conserved first and last residue. Fields, in order: D gene, clone size, V gene, J gene, CDR3 protein, CDR3 DNA. A D gene is named only where the DNA matches it firmly. Clone size, where shown, is once, few, many, or a class for clones that have expanded.

-	once	TRBV18	TRBJ2-7	CASSSKTGSTYEQYF	TGTGCCAGCTCATCGAAGACCGGGTCGACCTACGAGCAGTACTTC
TRBD1	-	TRBV27	TRBJ2-7	CASSLDRANEQYF	TGTGCCAGCAGTTTAGACAGGGCAAACGAGCAGTACTTC
-	-	TRBV7-9	TRBJ1-2	CASSQDSPSYGYTF	TGTGCCAGCAGCCAAGACAGCCCTTCTTATGGCTACACCTTC
-	-	TRBV30	TRBJ1-2	CAWSRGTTLYGYTF	TGTGCCTGGAGTAGAGGGACAACTCTCTATGGCTACACCTTC
TRBD1	-	TRBV27	TRBJ1-2	CASRQGGGYTF	TGTGCCAGCAGACAGGGGGGCGGCTACACCTTC
-	-	TRBV7-9	TRBJ1-4	CASSILRAALNHEKLFF	TGTGCCAGCAGTATCCTCAGGGCAGCCCTTAACCATGAAAAACTGTTTTTT
-	-	TRBV7-9	TRBJ1-2	CASSLVWQDEGYTF	TGTGCCAGCAGCTTAGTTTGGCAGGATGAGGGCTACACCTTC
-	once	TRBV5-8	TRBJ1-2	CASSLGATAGGYTF	TGTGCCAGCAGCTTGGGAGCGACAGCGGGAGGCTACACCTTT
TRBD2	-	TRBV7-2	TRBJ2-5	CASSSAGGQGTQYF	TGTGCCAGCAGCTCCGCGGGGGGGCAGGGGACCCAGTACTTC
-	-	TRBV7-6	TRBJ1-2	CASSLAASGGYTF	TGTGCCAGCAGCTTAGCGGCTAGCGGGGGCTACACCTTC
-	-	TRBV6-5	TRBJ1-3	CASRPDRYSGNTIYF	TGTGCCAGCAGGCCCGACAGGTACTCTGGAAACACCATATATTTT
TRBD1	-	TRBV2	TRBJ1-4	CASSARTGNLGAELFF	TGTGCCAGCAGTGCCCGGACAGGGAACCTCGGTGCGGAACTGTTTTTT